The next 5 T cell receptor beta chains were all read from a single sample in a study of human T cells and chemical hapten exposure. Noted time point: patch test 1, 2 weeks after DPC sensitization. As for treatment: therapeutic diphenylcyclopropenone sensitization with weekly scalp DPC. TCRdb reanalysed the RACE reads using MiXCR and keeps one entry per CDR3 protein. Counted here are tens of thousands of distinct CDR3 sequences, about 6.8% occurring once; the ten biggest clones make up approximately 1.5%. This sample comprised whole blood, obtained in connection with sensitization to the hapten diphenylcyclopropenone (DPC). These receptors were taken from a woman aged 25 to 39 with alopecia areata. Some clones in this sample may be carry-over from other donors' samples.

Details on this clonotype: One junction end does not reproduce the germline sequence, and a read error may be involved. This CDR3 is CASSQQLEGRLETQYF. The CDR3 nucleotides are TGTGCAAGCTCACAGCAGCTTGAAGGGCGGTTGGAGACCCAGTACTTC. The rearrangement joins TRBV18 to TRBJ2-5, with D hard to call. From germline, CDR1 is KGHSH and CDR2 LQKENI. CDR3 length: 16 amino acids.

This clonotype showed up many times. V gene TRBV19 combines with J gene TRBJ1-5, with D perhaps TRBD1 (5 bases). In germline, CDR1 is LNHDA, CDR2 SQIVND (reference sequence). The CDR3 contains 13 residues. Trimming cost V 9 bases and J 4 bases, with 13 bases left between them. CDR3 bases: TGTGCCAGCAGGACGGGACTGAATCAGCCCCAGCATTTT. Translating gives CASRTGLNQPQHF.

This clonotype showed up many times. V and J are TRBV12-3 or TRBV12-4 and TRBJ1-1; a possible D gene is TRBD1 (5 bases). There are 12 residues in the CDR3. Trimming removed 6 bases from V and 6 bases from J, with 11 bases in between. For the CDR3, the DNA is TGTGCCAGCAGCGGGGGATACGCTGAAGCTTTCTTT. It is translated as CASSGGYAEAFF.

The J gene is TRBJ1-4, the V gene TRBV6-5; perhaps TRBD1 as D (6 bases). Germline loops: CDR1 MNHEY, CDR2 SVGAGI. Trimming shortened V by 5 bases and J by 8 bases, and 12 bases separated the two germline ends. The CDR3 totals 13 residues. CDR3 sequence reads: CASSTTGTEKLFF. The CDR3 bases are TGTGCCAGCAGTACGACAGGCACGGAAAAACTGTTTTTT.

In this sample, this clonotype turned up many times. As DNA, the CDR3 is TGTGCCATCAGTGACACAGGCATCTCTGGAAACACCATATATTTT. Residues: CAISDTGISGNTIYF. J is TRBJ1-3 and V is TRBV10-3, with D possibly matching TRBD1 (5 bases). This CDR3 has 15 residues. CDR1 and CDR2 (germline): ENHRY, SYGVKD. V was cut by 3 bases and J by 0 bases, with 9 bases left in between.